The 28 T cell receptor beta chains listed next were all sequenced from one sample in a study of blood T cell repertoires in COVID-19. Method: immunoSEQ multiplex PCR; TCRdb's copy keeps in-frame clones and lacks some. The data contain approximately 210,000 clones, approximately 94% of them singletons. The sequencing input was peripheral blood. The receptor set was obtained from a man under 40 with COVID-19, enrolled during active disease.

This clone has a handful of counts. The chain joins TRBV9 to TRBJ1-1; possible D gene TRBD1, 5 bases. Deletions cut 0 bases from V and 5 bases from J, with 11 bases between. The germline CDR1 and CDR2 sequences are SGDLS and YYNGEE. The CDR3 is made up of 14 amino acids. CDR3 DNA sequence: TGTGCCAGCAGCGTAGCTGCAGGGTCGACTGAAGCTTTCTTT. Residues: CASSVAAGSTEAFF.

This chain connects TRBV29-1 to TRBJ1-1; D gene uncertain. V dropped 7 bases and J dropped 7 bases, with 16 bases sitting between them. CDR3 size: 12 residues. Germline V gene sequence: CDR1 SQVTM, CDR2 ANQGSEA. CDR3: CSAPSPSGEAFF. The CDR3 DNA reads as TGCAGCGCCCCGTCTCCCTCCGGTGAAGCTTTCTTT.

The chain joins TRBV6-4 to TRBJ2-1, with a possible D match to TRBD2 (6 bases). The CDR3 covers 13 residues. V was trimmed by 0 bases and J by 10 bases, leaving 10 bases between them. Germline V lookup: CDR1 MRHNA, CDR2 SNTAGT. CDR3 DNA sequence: TGTGCCAGCAGTGACTCGAGGGGAGGCGAGCAGTTCTTC. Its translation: CASSDSRGGEQFF.

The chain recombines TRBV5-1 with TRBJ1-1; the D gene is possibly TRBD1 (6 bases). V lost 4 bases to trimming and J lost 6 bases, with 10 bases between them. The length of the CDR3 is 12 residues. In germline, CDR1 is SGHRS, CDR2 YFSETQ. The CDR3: CASSLQGSEAFF. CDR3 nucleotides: TGCGCCAGCAGCCTACAGGGATCTGAAGCTTTCTTT.

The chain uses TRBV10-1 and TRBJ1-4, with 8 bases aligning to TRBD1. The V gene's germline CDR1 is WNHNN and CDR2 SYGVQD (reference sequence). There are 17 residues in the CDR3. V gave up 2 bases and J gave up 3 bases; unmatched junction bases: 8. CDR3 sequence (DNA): TGCGCCAGCAGTGAGAGTACCGCAGGGGGCCCTAATGAAAAACTGTTTTTT. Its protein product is CASSESTAGGPNEKLFF.

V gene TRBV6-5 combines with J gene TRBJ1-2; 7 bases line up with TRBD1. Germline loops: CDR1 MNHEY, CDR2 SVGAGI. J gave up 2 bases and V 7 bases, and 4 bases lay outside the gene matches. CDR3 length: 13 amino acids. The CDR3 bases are TGTGCCAGCACCCAGGACAGGAACTATGGCTACACCTTC. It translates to CASTQDRNYGYTF.

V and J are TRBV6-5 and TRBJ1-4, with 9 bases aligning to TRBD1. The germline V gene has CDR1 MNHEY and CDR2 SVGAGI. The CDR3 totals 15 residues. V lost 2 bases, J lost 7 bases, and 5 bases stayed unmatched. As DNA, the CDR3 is TGTGCCAGCAGTTACCCGGACAGGGGAGCTGAAAAACTGTTTTTT. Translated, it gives CASSYPDRGAEKLFF.

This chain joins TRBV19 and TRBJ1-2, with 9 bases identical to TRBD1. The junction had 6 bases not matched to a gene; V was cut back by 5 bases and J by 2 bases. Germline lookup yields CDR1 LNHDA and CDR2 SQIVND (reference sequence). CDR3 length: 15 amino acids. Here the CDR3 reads CASSGRDRANYGYTF. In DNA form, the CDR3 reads TGTGCCAGTAGTGGCCGGGACAGGGCCAACTATGGCTACACCTTC.

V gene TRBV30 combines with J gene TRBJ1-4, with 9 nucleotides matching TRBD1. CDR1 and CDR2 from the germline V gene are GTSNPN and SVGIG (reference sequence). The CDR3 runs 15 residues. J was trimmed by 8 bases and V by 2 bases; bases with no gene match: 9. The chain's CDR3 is CAWSNRDRVKEKLFF. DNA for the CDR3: TGTGCCTGGAGTAACCGGGACAGGGTAAAAGAAAAACTGTTTTTT. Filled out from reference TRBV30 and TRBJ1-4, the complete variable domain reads SQTIHQWPATLVQPVGSPLSLECTVEGTSNPNLYWYRQAAGRGLQLLFYSVGIGQISSEVPQNLSASRPQDRQFILSSKKLLLSDSGFYLCAWSNRDRVKEKLFFGSGTQLSVL.

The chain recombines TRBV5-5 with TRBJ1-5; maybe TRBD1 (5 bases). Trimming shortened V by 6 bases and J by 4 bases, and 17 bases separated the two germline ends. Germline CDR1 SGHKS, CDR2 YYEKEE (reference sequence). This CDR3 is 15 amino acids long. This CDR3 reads CASTFGVRANQPQHF. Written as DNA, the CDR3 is TGTGCCAGCACCTTTGGCGTCAGGGCTAATCAGCCCCAGCATTTT. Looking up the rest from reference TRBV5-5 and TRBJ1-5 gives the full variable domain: DAGVTQSPTHLIKTRGQQVTLRCSPISGHKSVSWYQQVLGQGPQFIFQYYEKEERGRGNFPDRFSARQFPNYSSELNVNALLLGDSALYLCASTFGVRANQPQHFGDGTRLSIL.

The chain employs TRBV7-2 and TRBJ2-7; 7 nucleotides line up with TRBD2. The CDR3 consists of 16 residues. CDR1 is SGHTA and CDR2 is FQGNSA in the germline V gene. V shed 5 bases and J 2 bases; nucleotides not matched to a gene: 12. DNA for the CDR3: TGTGCCAGCAGCGTTACCGGGACTAACAAACCCTACGAGCAGTACTTC. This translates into CASSVTGTNKPYEQYF. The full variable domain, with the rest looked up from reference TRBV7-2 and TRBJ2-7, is GAGVSQSPSNKVTEKGKDVELRCDPISGHTALYWYRQSLGQGLEFLIYFQGNSAPDKSGLPSDRFSAERTGGSVSTLTIQRTQQEDSAVYLCASSVTGTNKPYEQYFGPGTRLTVT.

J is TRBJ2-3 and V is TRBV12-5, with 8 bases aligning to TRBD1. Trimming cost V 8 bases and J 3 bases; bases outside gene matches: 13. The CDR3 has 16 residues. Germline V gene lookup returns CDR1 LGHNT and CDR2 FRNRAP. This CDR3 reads CASLRQGLTGTDTQYF. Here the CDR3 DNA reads TGTGCTAGTCTTAGACAGGGGCTAACGGGGACAGATACGCAGTATTTT.

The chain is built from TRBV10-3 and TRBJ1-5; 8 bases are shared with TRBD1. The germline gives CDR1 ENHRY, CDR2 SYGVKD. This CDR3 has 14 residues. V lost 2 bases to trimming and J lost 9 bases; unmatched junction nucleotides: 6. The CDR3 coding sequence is TGTGCCATCAGTGAGCGACAGGGGATAGGGCCCCAGCATTTT. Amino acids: CAISERQGIGPQHF.

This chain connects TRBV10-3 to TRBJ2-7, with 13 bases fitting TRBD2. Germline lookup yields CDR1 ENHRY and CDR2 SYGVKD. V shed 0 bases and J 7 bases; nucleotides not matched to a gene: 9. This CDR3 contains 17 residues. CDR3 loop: CAISESLGLAGFLEQYF. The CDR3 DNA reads TGTGCCATCAGTGAGTCGTTGGGACTAGCGGGGTTCTTGGAGCAGTACTTC.

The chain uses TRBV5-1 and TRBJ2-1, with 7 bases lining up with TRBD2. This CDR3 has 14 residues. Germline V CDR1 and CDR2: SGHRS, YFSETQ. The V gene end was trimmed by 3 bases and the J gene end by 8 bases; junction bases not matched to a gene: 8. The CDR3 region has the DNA TGCGCCAGCAGCTATCGACTTGGGGGGGATGAGCAGTTCTTC. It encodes CASSYRLGGDEQFF.

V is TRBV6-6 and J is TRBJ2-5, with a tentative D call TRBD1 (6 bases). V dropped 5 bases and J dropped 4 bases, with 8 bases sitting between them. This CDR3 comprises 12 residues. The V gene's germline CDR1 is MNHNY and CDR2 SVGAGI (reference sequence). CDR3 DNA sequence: TGTGCCAGCAGTGACAGGAGAGAGACCCAGTACTTC. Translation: CASSDRRETQYF.

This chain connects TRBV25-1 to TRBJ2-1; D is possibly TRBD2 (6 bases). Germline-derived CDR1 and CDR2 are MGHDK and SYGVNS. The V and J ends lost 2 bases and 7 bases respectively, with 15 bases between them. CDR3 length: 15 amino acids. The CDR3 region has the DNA TGTGCCAGCAGTGAACGGAGGGACCTCCATAATGAGCAGTTCTTC. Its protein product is CASSERRDLHNEQFF.

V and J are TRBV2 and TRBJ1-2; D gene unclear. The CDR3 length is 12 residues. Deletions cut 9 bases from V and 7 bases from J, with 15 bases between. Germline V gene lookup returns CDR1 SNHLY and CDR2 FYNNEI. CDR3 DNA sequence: TGTGCCAGTCGTCCGGAGCCACGTGGCTACACCTTC. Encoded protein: CASRPEPRGYTF.

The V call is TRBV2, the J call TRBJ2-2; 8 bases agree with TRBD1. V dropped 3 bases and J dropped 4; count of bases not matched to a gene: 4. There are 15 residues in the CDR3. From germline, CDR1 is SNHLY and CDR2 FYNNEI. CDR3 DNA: TGTGCCAGCAGTGATGGCAGGGGGCCCACCGGGGAGCTGTTTTTT. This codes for CASSDGRGPTGELFF.

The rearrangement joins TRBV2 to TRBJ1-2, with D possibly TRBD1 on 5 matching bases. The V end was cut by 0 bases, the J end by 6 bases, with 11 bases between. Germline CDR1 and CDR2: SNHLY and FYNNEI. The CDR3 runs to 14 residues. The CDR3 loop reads CASSEALTVDGYTF. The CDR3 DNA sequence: TGTGCCAGCAGTGAAGCGCTGACAGTCGATGGCTACACCTTC.

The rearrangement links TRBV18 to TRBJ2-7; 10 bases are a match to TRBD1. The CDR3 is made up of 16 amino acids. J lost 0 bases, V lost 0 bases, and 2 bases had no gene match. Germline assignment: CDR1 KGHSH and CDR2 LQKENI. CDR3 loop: CASSPPTGGLSYEQYF. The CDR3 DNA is TGTGCCAGCTCACCACCGACAGGGGGCCTCTCCTACGAGCAGTACTTC.

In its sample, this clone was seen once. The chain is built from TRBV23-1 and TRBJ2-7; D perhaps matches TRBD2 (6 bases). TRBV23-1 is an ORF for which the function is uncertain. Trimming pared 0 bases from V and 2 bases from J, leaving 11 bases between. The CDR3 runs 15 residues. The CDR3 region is CASSQSEGSPYEQYF. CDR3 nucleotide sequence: TGCGCCAGCAGTCAATCGGAGGGATCGCCCTACGAGCAGTACTTC.

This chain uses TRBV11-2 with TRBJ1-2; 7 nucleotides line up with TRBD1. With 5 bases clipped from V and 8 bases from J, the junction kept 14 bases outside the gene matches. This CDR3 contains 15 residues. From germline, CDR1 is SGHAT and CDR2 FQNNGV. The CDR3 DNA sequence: TGTGCCAGCAGCCCCGGCCTGAGGGGGCTATACGGCTACACCTTC. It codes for CASSPGLRGLYGYTF.

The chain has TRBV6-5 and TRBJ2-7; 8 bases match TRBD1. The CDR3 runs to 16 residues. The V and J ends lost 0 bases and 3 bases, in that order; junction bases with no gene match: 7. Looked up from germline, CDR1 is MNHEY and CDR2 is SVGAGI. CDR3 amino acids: CASSYSVSGGGYEQYF. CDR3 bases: TGTGCCAGCAGTTACTCAGTGTCAGGGGGCGGCTACGAGCAGTACTTC.

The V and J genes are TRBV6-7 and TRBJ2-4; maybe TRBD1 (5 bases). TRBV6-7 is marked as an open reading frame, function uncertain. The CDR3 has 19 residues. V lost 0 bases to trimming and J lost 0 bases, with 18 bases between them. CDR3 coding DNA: TGTGCCAGCAGTTACTCCGGAGACAGAACCGATTTAGCCAAAAACATTCAGTACTTC. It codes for CASSYSGDRTDLAKNIQYF.

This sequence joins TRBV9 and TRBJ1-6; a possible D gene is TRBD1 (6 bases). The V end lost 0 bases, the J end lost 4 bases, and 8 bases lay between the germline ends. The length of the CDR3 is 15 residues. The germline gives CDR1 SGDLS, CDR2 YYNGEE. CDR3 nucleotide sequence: TGTGCCAGCAGCGTAGGGCAGGGGTATAATTCACCCCTCCACTTT. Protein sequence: CASSVGQGYNSPLHF.

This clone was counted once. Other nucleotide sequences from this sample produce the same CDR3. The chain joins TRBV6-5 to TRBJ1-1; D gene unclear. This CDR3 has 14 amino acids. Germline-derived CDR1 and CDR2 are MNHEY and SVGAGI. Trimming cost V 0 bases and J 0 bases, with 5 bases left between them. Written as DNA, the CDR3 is TGTGCCAGCAGTTACTCGAGGTTGAACACTGAAGCTTTCTTT. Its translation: CASSYSRLNTEAFF.

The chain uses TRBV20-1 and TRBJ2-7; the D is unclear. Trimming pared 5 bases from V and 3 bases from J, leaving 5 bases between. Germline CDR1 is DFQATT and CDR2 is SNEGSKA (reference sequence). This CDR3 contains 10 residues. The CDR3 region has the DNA TGCAGTGCTGGCCACTACGAGCAGTACTTC. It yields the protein CSAGHYEQYF.